This T cell receptor (beta chain) was captured by sequencing in a study of T cell responses to AZD1222 COVID-19 vaccine. Findings of the study overall: In all cases, repertoires were sampled only after the peak T cell response. Donor demographics were predominantly white British with a female majority; clonal diversity may be underestimated. Reportedly, close to half of spike-specific TCRs are directed against unmutated variant regions.

In the case of this clone: The antigen remains unidentified.

Deletions cut 2 bases from V and 5 bases from J, with 7 bases between. Germline V gene data show CDR1 as KGHSH and CDR2 as LQKENI. This CDR3 comprises 13 residues. Repertoires were generated with immunoSEQ multiplex PCR, while TCRdb's copy carries only in-frame clones and drops some. This sample carries 95,000 to 150,000 clones, more than 85% of them seen once, and the ten largest clones take roughly 3.1%. This clonotype was sampled from an adult who received the AZD1222 COVID-19 vaccine. The chain uses TRBV18 and TRBJ1-5; possible D gene TRBD1, 6 bases. This sample comprised peripheral blood, obtained 28 days after the second AZD1222 dose. CDR3 DNA sequence: TGTGCCAGCTCACCAAACAGGGATCAGCCCCAGCATTTT. Translating gives CASSPNRDQPQHF.